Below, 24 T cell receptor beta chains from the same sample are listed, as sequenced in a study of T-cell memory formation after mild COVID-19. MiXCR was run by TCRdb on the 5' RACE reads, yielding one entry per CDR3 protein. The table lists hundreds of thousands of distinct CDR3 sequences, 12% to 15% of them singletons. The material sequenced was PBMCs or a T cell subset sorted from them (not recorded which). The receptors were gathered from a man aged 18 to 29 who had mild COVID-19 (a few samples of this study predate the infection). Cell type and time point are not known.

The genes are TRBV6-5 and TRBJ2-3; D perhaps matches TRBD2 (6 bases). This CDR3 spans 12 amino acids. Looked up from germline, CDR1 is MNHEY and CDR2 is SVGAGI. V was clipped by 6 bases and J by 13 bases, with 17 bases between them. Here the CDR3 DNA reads TGTGCCAGCAGAAGCACTAGCCCCCTGGAGTATTTT. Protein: CASRSTSPLEYF.

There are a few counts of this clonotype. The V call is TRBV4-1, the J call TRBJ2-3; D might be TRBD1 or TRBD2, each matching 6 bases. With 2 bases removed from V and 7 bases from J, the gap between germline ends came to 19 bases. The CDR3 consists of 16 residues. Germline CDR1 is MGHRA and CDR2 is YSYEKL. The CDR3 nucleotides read TGCGCCAGCAGCCAAAGCGGTCAGGGGAGGTCCCATACGCAGTATTTT. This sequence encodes CASSQSGQGRSHTQYF.

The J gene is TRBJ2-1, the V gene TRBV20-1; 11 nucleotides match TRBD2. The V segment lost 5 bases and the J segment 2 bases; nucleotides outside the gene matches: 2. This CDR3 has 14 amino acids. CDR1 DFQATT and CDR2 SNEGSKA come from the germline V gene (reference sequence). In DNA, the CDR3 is TGCAGTGCTTCGGGACTAGCGGCCTACAATGAGCAGTTCTTC. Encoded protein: CSASGLAAYNEQFF.

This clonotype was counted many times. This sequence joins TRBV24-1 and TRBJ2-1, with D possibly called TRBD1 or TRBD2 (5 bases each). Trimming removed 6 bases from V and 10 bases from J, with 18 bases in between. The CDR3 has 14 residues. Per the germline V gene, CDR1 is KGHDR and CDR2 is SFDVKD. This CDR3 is CATSTGTNSREQFF. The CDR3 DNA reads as TGTGCCACCAGTACCGGGACCAACTCGCGGGAGCAGTTCTTC.

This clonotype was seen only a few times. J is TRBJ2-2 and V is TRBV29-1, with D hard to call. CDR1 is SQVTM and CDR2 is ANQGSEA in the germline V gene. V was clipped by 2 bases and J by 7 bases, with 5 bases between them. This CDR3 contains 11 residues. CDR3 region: CSVEWGGELFF. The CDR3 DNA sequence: TGCAGCGTTGAATGGGGCGGGGAGCTGTTTTTT.

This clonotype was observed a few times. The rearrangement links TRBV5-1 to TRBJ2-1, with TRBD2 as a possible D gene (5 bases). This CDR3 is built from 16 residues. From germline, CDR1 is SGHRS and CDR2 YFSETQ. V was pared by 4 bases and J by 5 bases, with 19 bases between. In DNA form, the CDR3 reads TGCGCCAGCAGCCCGGCTCTACGGGAAATCGACAATGAGCAGTTCTTC. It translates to CASSPALREIDNEQFF.

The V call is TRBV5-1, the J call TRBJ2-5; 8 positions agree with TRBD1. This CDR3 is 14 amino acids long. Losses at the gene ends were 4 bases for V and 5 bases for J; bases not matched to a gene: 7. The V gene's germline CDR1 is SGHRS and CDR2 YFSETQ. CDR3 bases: TGCGCCAGCAGCGTCCAGGGGGCGCGGGAGACCCAGTACTTC. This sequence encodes CASSVQGARETQYF.

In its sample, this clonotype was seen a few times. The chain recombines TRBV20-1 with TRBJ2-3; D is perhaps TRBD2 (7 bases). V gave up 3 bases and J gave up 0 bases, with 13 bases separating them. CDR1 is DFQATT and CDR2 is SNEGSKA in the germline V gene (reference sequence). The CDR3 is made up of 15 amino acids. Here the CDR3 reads CSASLRGASTDTQYF. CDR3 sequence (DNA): TGCAGTGCTAGCTTACGGGGGGCTAGCACAGATACGCAGTATTTT.

DNA of the CDR3: TGTGCCAGCAACCGAGTAGGGCTTCCCGCCTACGAGCAGTACGTC. This encodes CASNRVGLPAYEQYV. The chain recombines TRBV2 with TRBJ2-7; D ambiguous. This CDR3 comprises 15 residues. The V gene's germline CDR1 is SNHLY and CDR2 FYNNEI. The V gene lost 7 bases and the J gene lost 2 bases, with 18 bases spanning the gap.

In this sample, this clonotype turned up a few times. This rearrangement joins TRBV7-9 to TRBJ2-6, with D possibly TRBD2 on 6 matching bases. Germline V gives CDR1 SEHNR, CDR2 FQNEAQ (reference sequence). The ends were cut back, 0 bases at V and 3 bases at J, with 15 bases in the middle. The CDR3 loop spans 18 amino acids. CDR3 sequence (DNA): TGTGCCAGCAGCTTAGCGGGGGGACGTCAGCTTGGGGCCAACGTCCTGACTTTC. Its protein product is CASSLAGGRQLGANVLTF.

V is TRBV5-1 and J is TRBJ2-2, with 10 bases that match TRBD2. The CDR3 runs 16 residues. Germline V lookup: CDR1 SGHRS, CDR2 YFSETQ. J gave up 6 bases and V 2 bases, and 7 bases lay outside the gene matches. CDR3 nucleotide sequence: TGCGCCAGCAGCTTCGCGCTAGCGGGGGTACCCGGGGAGCTGTTTTTT. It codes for CASSFALAGVPGELFF.

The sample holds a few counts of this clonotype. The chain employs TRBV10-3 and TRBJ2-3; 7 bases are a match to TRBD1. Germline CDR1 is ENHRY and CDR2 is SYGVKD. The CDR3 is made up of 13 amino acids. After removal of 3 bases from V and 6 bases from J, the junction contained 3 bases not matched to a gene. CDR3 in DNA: TGTGCCATCAGTGATAGGGGGCAGGATACGCAGTATTTT. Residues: CAISDRGQDTQYF.

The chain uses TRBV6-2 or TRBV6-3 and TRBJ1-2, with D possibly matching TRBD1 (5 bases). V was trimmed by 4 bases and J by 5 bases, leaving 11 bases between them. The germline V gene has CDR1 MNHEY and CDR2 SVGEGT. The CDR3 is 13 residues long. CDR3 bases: TGTGCCAGCAGTTTCCCGACAGCATATGGCTACACCTTC. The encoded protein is CASSFPTAYGYTF.

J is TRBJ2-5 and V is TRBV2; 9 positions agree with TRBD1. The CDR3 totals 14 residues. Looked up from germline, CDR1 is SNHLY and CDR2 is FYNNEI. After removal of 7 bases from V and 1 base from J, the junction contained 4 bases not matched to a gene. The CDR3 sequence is CASNWDRVQETQYF. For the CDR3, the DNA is TGTGCCAGCAACTGGGACAGGGTCCAAGAGACCCAGTACTTC.

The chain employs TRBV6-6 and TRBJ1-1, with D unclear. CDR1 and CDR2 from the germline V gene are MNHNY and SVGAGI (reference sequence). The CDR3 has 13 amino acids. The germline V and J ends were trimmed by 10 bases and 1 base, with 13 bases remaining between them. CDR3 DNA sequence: TGTGCCACAGCCCAGGCGAAGAACACTGAAGCTTTCTTT. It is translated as CATAQAKNTEAFF.

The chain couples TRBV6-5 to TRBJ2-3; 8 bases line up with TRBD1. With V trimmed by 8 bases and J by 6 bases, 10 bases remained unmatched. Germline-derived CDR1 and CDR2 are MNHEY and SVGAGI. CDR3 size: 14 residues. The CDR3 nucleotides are TGTGCCAGCGCCCTACAGGGGGATCACGATACGCAGTATTTT. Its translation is CASALQGDHDTQYF.

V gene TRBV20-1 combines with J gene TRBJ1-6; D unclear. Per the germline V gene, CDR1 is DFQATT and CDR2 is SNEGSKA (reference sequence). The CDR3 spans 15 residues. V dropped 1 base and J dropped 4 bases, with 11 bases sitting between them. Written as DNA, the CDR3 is TGCAGTGCTAGAGGGGCAGAAAGTTATAATTCACCCCTCCACTTT. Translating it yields CSARGAESYNSPLHF.

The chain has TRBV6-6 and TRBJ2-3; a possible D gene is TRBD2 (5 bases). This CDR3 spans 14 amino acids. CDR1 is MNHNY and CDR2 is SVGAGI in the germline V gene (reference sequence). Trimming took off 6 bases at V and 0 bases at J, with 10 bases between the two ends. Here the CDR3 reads CASSGLESTDTQYF. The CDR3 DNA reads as TGTGCCAGCAGCGGACTGGAAAGCACAGATACGCAGTATTTT.

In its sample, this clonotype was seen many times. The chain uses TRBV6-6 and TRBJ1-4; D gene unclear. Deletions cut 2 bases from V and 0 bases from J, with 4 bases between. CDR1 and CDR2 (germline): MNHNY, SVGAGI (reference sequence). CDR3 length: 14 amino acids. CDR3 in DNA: TGTGCCAGCAGTTACCTTGCAACTAATGAAAAACTGTTTTTT. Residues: CASSYLATNEKLFF.

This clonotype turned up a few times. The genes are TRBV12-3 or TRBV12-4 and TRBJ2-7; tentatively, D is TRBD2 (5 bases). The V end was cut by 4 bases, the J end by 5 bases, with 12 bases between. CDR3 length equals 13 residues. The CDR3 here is CASSWRLGDEQYV. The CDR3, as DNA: TGTGCCAGCAGTTGGAGACTCGGGGACGAGCAGTACGTC.

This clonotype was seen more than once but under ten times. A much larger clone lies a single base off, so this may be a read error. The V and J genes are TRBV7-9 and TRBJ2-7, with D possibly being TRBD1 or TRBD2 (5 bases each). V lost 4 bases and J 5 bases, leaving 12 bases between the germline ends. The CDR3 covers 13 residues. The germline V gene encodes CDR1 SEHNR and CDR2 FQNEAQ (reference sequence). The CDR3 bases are TGTGCCAGCAGCTGGGATGGGGACGACGAGCAGTACTTC. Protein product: CASSWDGDDEQYF.

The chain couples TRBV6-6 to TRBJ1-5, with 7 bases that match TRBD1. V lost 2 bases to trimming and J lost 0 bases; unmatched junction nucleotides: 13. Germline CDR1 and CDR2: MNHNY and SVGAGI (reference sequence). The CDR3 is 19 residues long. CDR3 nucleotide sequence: TGTGCCAGCAGTTACACAGGGGTCGACAACCCCTATAGCAATCAGCCCCAGCATTTT. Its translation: CASSYTGVDNPYSNQPQHF.

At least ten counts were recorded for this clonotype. For the CDR3, the DNA is TGCAGCGTTGAAGATCATGGGTCATTAAGAGATACGCAGTATTTT. Its protein product is CSVEDHGSLRDTQYF. The chain links TRBV29-1 to TRBJ2-3; no clear D gene. CDR1 SQVTM and CDR2 ANQGSEA come from the germline V gene. Trimming pared 0 bases from V and 5 bases from J, leaving 15 bases between. The CDR3 loop spans 15 amino acids.

The CDR3 reads CASSLEGVEKLFF. Here the CDR3 DNA reads TGCGCCAGCAGCTTGGAAGGGGTAGAAAAACTGTTTTTT. The chain couples TRBV5-1 to TRBJ1-4, with D possibly being TRBD1 (5 bases). Trimming left V 0 bases short and J 8 bases short, with 8 bases between. The CDR3 loop spans 13 amino acids. Germline loops: CDR1 SGHRS, CDR2 YFSETQ.